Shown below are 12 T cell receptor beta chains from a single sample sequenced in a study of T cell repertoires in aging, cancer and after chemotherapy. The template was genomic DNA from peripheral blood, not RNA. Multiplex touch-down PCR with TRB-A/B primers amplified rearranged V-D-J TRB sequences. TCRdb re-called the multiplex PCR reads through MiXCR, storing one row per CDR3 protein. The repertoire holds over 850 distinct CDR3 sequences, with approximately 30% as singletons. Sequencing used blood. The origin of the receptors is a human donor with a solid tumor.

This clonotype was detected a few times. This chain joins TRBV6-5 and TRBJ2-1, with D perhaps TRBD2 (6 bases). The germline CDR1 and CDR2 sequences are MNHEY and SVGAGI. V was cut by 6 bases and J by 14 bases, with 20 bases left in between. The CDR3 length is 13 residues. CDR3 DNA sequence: TGTGCCAGCAGCGCGGGGACTGCATCCCCGGAGTTCTTC. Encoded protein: CASSAGTASPEFF.

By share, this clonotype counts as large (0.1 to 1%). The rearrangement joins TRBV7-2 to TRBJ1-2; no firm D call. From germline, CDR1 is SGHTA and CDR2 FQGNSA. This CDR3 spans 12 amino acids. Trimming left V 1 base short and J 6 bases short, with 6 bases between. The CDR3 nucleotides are TGTGCCAGCAGCTTAGTGGACGATGGCTACACCTTC. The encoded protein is CASSLVDDGYTF.

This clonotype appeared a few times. The chain's CDR3 is CASSPGVGSPLHF. In DNA, the CDR3 is TGTGCCAGCAGCCCCGGGGTTGGATCACCCCTCCACTTT. This chain joins TRBV13 and TRBJ1-6; D is ambiguous. Looked up from germline, CDR1 is PRHDT and CDR2 is FYEKMQ (reference sequence). Trimming took 5 bases from V and 10 from J, leaving 12 bases between them. The CDR3 is 13 amino acids.

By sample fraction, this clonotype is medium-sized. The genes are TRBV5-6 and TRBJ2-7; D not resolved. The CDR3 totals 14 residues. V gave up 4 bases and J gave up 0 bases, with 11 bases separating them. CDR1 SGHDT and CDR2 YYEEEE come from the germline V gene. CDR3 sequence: CASSGESASYEQYF. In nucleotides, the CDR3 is TGTGCCAGCAGCGGAGAGAGTGCCTCCTACGAGCAGTACTTC.

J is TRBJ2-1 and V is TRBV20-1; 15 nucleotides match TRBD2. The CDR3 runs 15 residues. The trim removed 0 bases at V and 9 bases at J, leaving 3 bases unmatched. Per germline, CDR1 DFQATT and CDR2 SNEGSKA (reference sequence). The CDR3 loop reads CSAREGTSGRFEQFF. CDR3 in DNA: TGCAGTGCTAGAGAGGGGACTAGCGGGAGGTTTGAGCAGTTCTTC.

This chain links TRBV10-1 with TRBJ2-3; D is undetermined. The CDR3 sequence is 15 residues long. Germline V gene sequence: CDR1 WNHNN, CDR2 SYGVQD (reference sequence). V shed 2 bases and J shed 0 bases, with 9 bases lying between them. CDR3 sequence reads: CASSERAASTDTQYF. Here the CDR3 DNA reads TGCGCCAGCAGTGAGAGGGCAGCAAGCACAGATACGCAGTATTTT.

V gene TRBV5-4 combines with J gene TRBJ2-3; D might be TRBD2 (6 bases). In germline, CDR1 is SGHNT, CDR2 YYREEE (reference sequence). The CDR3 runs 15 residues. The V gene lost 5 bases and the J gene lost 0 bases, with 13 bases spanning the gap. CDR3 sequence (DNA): TGTGCCAGCAGTTCGGGAGCCACTAGCACAGATACGCAGTATTTT. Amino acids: CASSSGATSTDTQYF.

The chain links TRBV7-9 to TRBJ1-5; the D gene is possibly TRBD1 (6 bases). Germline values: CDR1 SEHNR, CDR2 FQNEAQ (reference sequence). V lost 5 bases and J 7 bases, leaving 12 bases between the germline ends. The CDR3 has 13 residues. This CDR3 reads CASSPPGGQPQHF. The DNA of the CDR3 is TGTGCCAGCAGCCCACCTGGGGGCCAGCCCCAGCATTTT.

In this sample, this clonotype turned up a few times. The CDR3 nucleotides are TGTGCCAGCAGCGGGGGACAGGGTGCGCAAGAGACCCAGTACTTC. Amino acid sequence: CASSGGQGAQETQYF. The rearrangement uses TRBV7-2 and TRBJ2-5, with 9 bases that match TRBD1. This CDR3 has 15 amino acids. With V trimmed by 5 bases and J by 2 bases, 6 bases remained unmatched. Germline-derived CDR1 and CDR2 are SGHTA and FQGNSA.

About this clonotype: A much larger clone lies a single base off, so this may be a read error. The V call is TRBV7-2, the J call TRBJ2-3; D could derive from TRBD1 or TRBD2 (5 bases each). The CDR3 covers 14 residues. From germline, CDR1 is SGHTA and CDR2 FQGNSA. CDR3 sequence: CVSSPGTLTDTQYF. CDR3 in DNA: TGTGTCAGCAGCCCAGGGACCCTCACAGATACGCAGTATTTT.

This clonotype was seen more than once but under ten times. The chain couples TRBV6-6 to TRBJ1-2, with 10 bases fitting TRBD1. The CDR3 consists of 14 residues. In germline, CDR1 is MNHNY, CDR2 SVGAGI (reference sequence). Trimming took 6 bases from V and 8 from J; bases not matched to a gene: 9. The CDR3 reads CASSFDRGQWGYTF. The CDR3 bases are TGTGCCAGCAGCTTCGACAGGGGGCAGTGGGGCTACACCTTC.

The CDR3 protein is CATSDPSVTGELFF. Here the CDR3 DNA reads TGTGCCACCAGTGATCCTAGCGTTACCGGGGAGCTGTTTTTT. The V and J genes are TRBV24-1 and TRBJ2-2; perhaps TRBD2 as D (6 bases). Germline V gives CDR1 KGHDR, CDR2 SFDVKD. The CDR3 covers 14 residues. The V end was cut by 3 bases, the J end by 5 bases, with 9 bases between.